This T cell receptor (beta chain) was sequenced for a study of shared clonotypes between healthy human individuals. Findings and limits, study-wide: Clonotypes that were shared across four donors made up about 4.5% of naive CD4 clonotypes. Among non-shared clonotypes, generation probabilities were lower than among those shared by all four donors.

CDR3 size: 16 residues. V gave up 3 bases and J gave up 1 base, with 12 bases separating them. Germline V gene data show CDR1 as SGHVS and CDR2 as FNYEAQ. Each sample came from a Caucasian adult donor living in Nashville, Tennessee. CD45RA+ naive and CD45RA-negative memory subsets were separated from CD4+ cells. About this clone: Its cognate antigen is unknown.

Libraries were prepared by immunoSEQ multiplex PCR; TCRdb keeps only in-frame clonotypes and omits some of them. Of fewer than 3 million clones listed, 85% to 95% were seen once; the top ten hold 0.37%. The receptor was isolated from a man between 18 and 35 years old in good health. Some clones in this sample may be carry-over from other donors' samples. This chain uses TRBV7-6 with TRBJ2-2; a weak D match, TRBD2 (6 bases). Material for sequencing was naive CD4+ T cells from PBMCs. The sample's subset: CD45RA+ positively selected. The CDR3 nucleotides read TGTGCCAGCAGCTTGGGACTCCCAGTGAACACCGGGGAGCTGTTTTTT. Protein: CASSLGLPVNTGELFF.